What follows are 19 T cell receptor beta chains derived from one specimen sequenced in a study of T cells after yellow fever vaccination (dated by TCRdb to between 2019 and 2020). Preparation of the library involved 5' RACE. The sequencing machine was an Illumina HiSeq 2500. TCRdb reprocessing: public reads trimmed at Q25 with fastp, clones called with MiXCR, in-frame beta chains kept. Identical CDR3 proteins give one entry, which carries the most common genes and DNA. This sample lists 610,000 or so distinct CDR3 sequences; 9% to 15% were detected once. Of the sample, 14% to 15% falls within the top ten clones. The treatment or condition label here, explained by the study, means: live attenuated yellow fever vaccine strain. Sequences were derived from PBMCs, sampled on the day of the yellow fever booster vaccination. These TCRs come from a young man who received the YFV17D yellow fever vaccine.

The table lists this clonotype with a few counts. CDR3 coding DNA: TGCGCCAGCAGCCAACGCCTCCAGGAGTATGGCTACACCTTC. Protein: CASSQRLQEYGYTF. This rearrangement joins TRBV4-3 to TRBJ1-2; D not certain. Germline lookup yields CDR1 LGHNA and CDR2 YSLEER. The CDR3 contains 14 residues. Trimming took off 2 bases at V and 5 bases at J, with 12 bases between the two ends.

About this clonotype itself: A read error may account for a junction end that differs from germline. This chain joins TRBV20-1 and TRBJ2-7; 8 bases are a match to TRBD2. Germline V gene sequence: CDR1 DFQATT, CDR2 SNEGSKA (reference sequence). The CDR3 runs to 16 residues. The CDR3 loop is CCASRLAGSISYEQYF. For the CDR3, the DNA is TGCTGTGCTAGTCGCCTAGCGGGTTCCATATCCTACGAGCAGTACTTC.

This clonotype was picked up a small number of times. The gene calls are TRBV29-1 and TRBJ2-7; 11 bases agree with TRBD1. CDR3 size: 15 residues. V was pared by 6 bases and J by 2 bases, with 9 bases of the junction left unmatched. Germline CDR1 and CDR2: SQVTM and ANQGSEA. CDR3 loop: CSVLLPGQGAYEQYF. The CDR3 region has the DNA TGCAGCGTACTCTTACCGGGACAGGGGGCCTACGAGCAGTACTTC.

The rearrangement links TRBV25-1 to TRBJ2-3; D is possibly TRBD2 (5 bases). This CDR3 has 16 residues. Between the trimmed V and J ends, which lost 1 base and 4 bases, there was a span of 15 bases. Germline CDR1 reads MGHDK; CDR2 reads SYGVNS. The CDR3 nucleotides are TGTGCCAGCAGTGAATCAACCTTAGCGATTCCAGATACGCAGTATTTT. Translating gives CASSESTLAIPDTQYF.

In its sample, this clonotype was seen many times. At one end the junction does not follow the germline gene, possibly because of a read error. This rearrangement joins TRBV3-1 to TRBJ2-3; maybe TRBD2 (5 bases). The CDR3 spans 12 residues. From germline, CDR1 is LGHDT and CDR2 YNNKEL (reference sequence). Here the CDR3 reads CASRSGTDTQYF. For the CDR3, the DNA is TGTGCCAGTCGGAGCGGCACGGATACGCAGTATTTT.

V gene TRBV6-2 or TRBV6-3 combines with J gene TRBJ2-7; D is perhaps TRBD1 (6 bases). This CDR3 spans 14 amino acids. The germline V and J ends were trimmed by 2 bases and 9 bases, with 17 bases remaining between them. The V gene's germline CDR1 is MNHEY and CDR2 SVGEGT. CDR3 bases: TGTGCCAGCAGTTACGGGACACCAAACTTTGGGCAGTACTTC. It translates to CASSYGTPNFGQYF.

This clonotype has ten or more counts. The chain links TRBV28 to TRBJ2-5; D is uncertain. Trimming left V 11 bases short and J 1 base short, with 20 bases between. Germline assignment: CDR1 MDHEN and CDR2 SYDVKM. The length of the CDR3 is 15 residues. CDR3 amino acids: CAGAPRLSGQETQYF. The CDR3 DNA follows: TGTGCCGGAGCCCCGAGATTAAGTGGCCAAGAGACCCAGTACTTC.

The chain joins TRBV7-2 to TRBJ2-7, with TRBD2 as a possible D gene (6 bases). Trimming shortened V by 4 bases and J by 6 bases, and 19 bases separated the two germline ends. The CDR3 runs 15 residues. The V gene's germline CDR1 is SGHTA and CDR2 FQGNSA. The CDR3 coding sequence is TGTGCCAGCAGCTCCTATGCCCTTGGAGCGGGCGAGCAGTACTTC. Amino acid sequence: CASSSYALGAGEQYF.

This clonotype came up a few times. The chain has TRBV20-1 and TRBJ2-4, with 7 bases matching TRBD2. The trim removed 5 bases at V and 0 bases at J, leaving 22 bases unmatched. Germline V gene sequence: CDR1 DFQATT, CDR2 SNEGSKA (reference sequence). The CDR3 has 20 amino acids. CDR3 in amino acids: CSAPIHFASGTSLAKNIQYF. The CDR3 DNA reads as TGCAGTGCTCCCATACATTTTGCTAGCGGAACTTCACTAGCCAAAAACATTCAGTACTTC.

A few counts support this clonotype. The chain combines TRBV20-1 with TRBJ2-5; 8 bases fit TRBD2. This CDR3 is built from 14 residues. V lost 0 bases and J lost 5; bases outside the gene matches: 5. The V gene's germline CDR1 is DFQATT and CDR2 SNEGSKA (reference sequence). CDR3 bases: TGCAGTGCTAGAGATGTAGCGGGGAGGGAGACCCAGTACTTC. This gives the protein CSARDVAGRETQYF.

This clonotype was seen more than once but under ten times. This chain links TRBV5-6 with TRBJ1-1; TRBD1 might be the D (5 bases). This CDR3 has 16 residues. Germline V gene data show CDR1 as SGHDT and CDR2 as YYEEEE. V was shortened by 2 bases and J by 2 bases, with 16 bases between the two germline ends. CDR3 nucleotide sequence: TGTGCCAGCAGCTTTTCATGGGGCCTTCGAAACACTGAAGCTTTCTTT. This codes for CASSFSWGLRNTEAFF.

J is TRBJ1-6 and V is TRBV7-2; tentatively, D is TRBD1 (5 bases). The CDR3 is 14 amino acids. Trimming stripped 1 base from V and 10 bases from J, with 11 bases between. Germline CDR1 and CDR2: SGHTA and FQGNSA. In DNA form, the CDR3 reads TGTGCCAGCAGCTTAGGGTCTGGGGCCTCACCCCTCCACTTT. The encoded protein is CASSLGSGASPLHF.

The chain recombines TRBV27 with TRBJ2-5; D not certain. V lost 5 bases and J 5 bases, leaving 12 bases between the germline ends. This CDR3 region has 13 residues. In germline, CDR1 is MNHEY, CDR2 SMNVEV (reference sequence). CDR3 nucleotides: TGTGCCAGCAGTCACTATCCGACGGAGACCCAGTACTTC. Protein sequence: CASSHYPTETQYF.

Only a few counts were recorded for this clonotype. V usage is TRBV3-1 and J usage is TRBJ2-7; TRBD2 aligns across 7 bases. The V gene end was trimmed by 2 bases and the J gene end by 5 bases; junction bases not matched to a gene: 9. CDR3 length equals 15 residues. Germline CDR1 reads LGHDT; CDR2 reads YNNKEL (reference sequence). The DNA for the CDR3 is TGTGCCAGCAGCCAAAGGGACGGGGGGTTGAACGAGCAGTACTTC. Protein sequence: CASSQRDGGLNEQYF.

This clonotype has a handful of counts. The chain links TRBV5-1 to TRBJ2-7; weak D call: TRBD2 (6 bases). In germline, CDR1 is SGHRS, CDR2 YFSETQ. The CDR3 consists of 15 residues. The V and J ends lost 0 bases and 5 bases respectively, with 15 bases between them. CDR3 sequence (DNA): TGCGCCAGCAGCTTGGGCGGGGAGCGATGGGACGAGCAGTACTTC. This gives the protein CASSLGGERWDEQYF.

In its sample, this clonotype was seen a few times. The chain combines TRBV7-6 with TRBJ1-3; D may be TRBD1 (6 bases). Germline values: CDR1 SGHVS, CDR2 FNYEAQ. CDR3 length: 16 amino acids. Trimming cost V 5 bases and J 0 bases, with 14 bases left between them. DNA for the CDR3: TGTGCCAGCAGCATCGGACAGCACAGCTCTGGAAACACCATATATTTT. The encoded protein is CASSIGQHSSGNTIYF.

This clonotype has a count of ten or more. The chain employs TRBV29-1 and TRBJ2-5; TRBD1 or TRBD2 may be the D gene (5 bases each). V was clipped by 1 base and J by 2 bases, with 26 bases between them. This CDR3 is 19 amino acids long. Germline V CDR1 and CDR2: SQVTM, ANQGSEA. The CDR3: CSVEGSGLPILRPQETQYF. DNA for the CDR3: TGCAGCGTTGAAGGCTCGGGGCTACCCATCCTTCGGCCACAAGAGACCCAGTACTTC.

The chain uses TRBV5-4 and TRBJ2-7; D may correspond to TRBD1 or TRBD2 (6 bases each). CDR1 and CDR2 (germline): SGHNT, YYREEE (reference sequence). Deletions cut 4 bases from V and 7 bases from J, with 18 bases between. The CDR3 spans 14 residues. The DNA for the CDR3 is TGTGCCAGCAGCCCTGGACAGATTCGGGAGGAGCAGTACTTC. As protein: CASSPGQIREEQYF.

CDR3 sequence: CSARAPGLVTDTQYF. CDR3 DNA: TGCAGTGCTAGAGCCCCGGGACTAGTGACAGATACGCAGTATTTT. V gene TRBV20-1 combines with J gene TRBJ2-3, with 8 bases that match TRBD2. This CDR3 is 15 amino acids long. Germline values: CDR1 DFQATT, CDR2 SNEGSKA (reference sequence). V dropped 1 base and J dropped 3; count of bases not matched to a gene: 6.